This T cell receptor beta chain was retrieved from a study of shared T cell receptors in the human thymus. Sequencing used immunoSEQ multiplex PCR; TCRdb keeps in-frame clones, though not all of them. The profile shows roughly 550,000 clones, approximately 78% of them singletons. A few counts support this clone. J gave up 0 bases and V 7 bases, and 9 bases lay outside the gene matches. The germline CDR1 and CDR2 sequences are SQVTM and ANQGSEA. This CDR3 contains 16 residues. Another study also made use of these data, one on human thymus T cells. That investigation notes: Obtained as resections during corrective heart surgery, the thymus tissue was then studied. There appeared to be biased usage of V and J genes in thymic and blood repertoires. Unrelated individuals had highly overlapping thymic repertoires, as reported in related research.

The chain recombines TRBV29-1 with TRBJ2-3; TRBD2 matches 11 bases. Sequenced material: thymocytes. The source is a boy younger than two with a congenital heart defect. The CDR3: CSARVAGGPSTDTQYF. CDR3 bases: TGCAGCGCAAGGGTAGCGGGAGGGCCGAGCACAGATACGCAGTATTTT.